A selection of T cell receptor beta chains follows, all from one sample in a study of blood T cell repertoires in COVID-19. Using immunoSEQ multiplex PCR, the repertoire was profiled, and TCRdb retains in-frame clones only, with some absent. The sample contains about 200,000 clones, about 90% of which appear only once. The sample comprised peripheral blood. The receptors were gathered from a man in his forties with active or convalescent COVID-19. The CDR3 runs from the conserved cysteine through the conserved F or W. A D gene is named only where the DNA matches it firmly. A clone size is listed for some rows: how often the clone was seen (once, few, many), or a class if it is expanded.

D gene,clone size,V gene,J gene,CDR3 length,CDR3 DNA,CDR3 protein
.,.,TRBV28,TRBJ2-7,15,TGTGCCAGCAGTCAGCCCGGGACACCGTCCTACGAGCAGTACTTC,CASSQPGTPSYEQYF
.,once,TRBV3-1/TRBV3-2,TRBJ1-2,14,TGTGCCAGCAGCCAAGATTCCACAGTTTATGGCTACACCTTC,CASSQDSTVYGYTF
TRBD2,.,TRBV7-2,TRBJ2-7,15,TGTGCCAGCAGCTCACTAGCGGGGTGGCCCTACGAGCAGTACTTC,CASSSLAGWPYEQYF
.,.,TRBV27,TRBJ1-2,16,TGTGCCAGCAGCCCCCGGGTGGCTGGCAGGGAAGGCGGCTACACCTTC,CASSPRVAGREGGYTF
TRBD2,.,TRBV5-1,TRBJ2-5,15,TGCGCCAGCAGCCCCGGGACTAGTAGTCAAGAGACCCAGTACTTC,CASSPGTSSQETQYF
.,.,TRBV3-1/TRBV3-2,TRBJ2-3,16,TGTGCCAGCAGCCCCTTTGGGGGACACCTCACAGATACGCAGTATTTT,CASSPFGGHLTDTQYF
.,.,TRBV11-2,TRBJ2-3,16,TGTGCCAGCAGTATAGGGTGGGACACCTTCACAGATACGCAGTATTTT,CASSIGWDTFTDTQYF
.,few,TRBV7-2,TRBJ1-5,14,TGTGCCAGCAGCTTAGACAGGGTGGGACAGCCCCAGCATTTT,CASSLDRVGQPQHF
.,.,TRBV6-5,TRBJ1-1,15,TGTGCCAGCAGTTACGTTCTGGGGGCGGACACTGAAGCTTTCTTT,CASSYVLGADTEAFF
.,.,TRBV9,TRBJ1-1,16,TGTGCCAGCAGCCCCTTTGGGGGGGGGCGGAACACTGAAGCTTTCTTT,CASSPFGGGRNTEAFF
TRBD2,.,TRBV5-8,TRBJ2-7,15,TGTGCCAGCACCAGTCCGGGACTAGCGGATGTCGAGCAGTACTTC,CASTSPGLADVEQYF
TRBD2,.,TRBV28,TRBJ2-7,15,TGTGCCAGCAGCATCCATAGCGGGAGGTCGTACGAGCAGTACTTC,CASSIHSGRSYEQYF
TRBD2,.,TRBV29-1,TRBJ2-5,14,TGCAGCGTGAGACTAGCGGGGGGACAAGAGACCCAGTACTTC,CSVRLAGGQETQYF
.,.,TRBV2,TRBJ1-5,13,TGTGCCATCGCGGGGGTCCTCAATCAGCCCCAGCATTTT,CAIAGVLNQPQHF
.,few,TRBV15,TRBJ2-4,15,TGTGCCACCAGCAGAGAGGGGCAAAGGGGTAACATTCAGTACTTC,CATSREGQRGNIQYF
TRBD2,.,TRBV5-6,TRBJ2-1,18,TGTGCCAGCAGCCTATTGACTAGCGGGGTGAGCTCCTACAATGAGCAGTTCTTC,CASSLLTSGVSSYNEQFF
.,.,TRBV7-3,TRBJ1-1,16,TGTGCCAGCAGCTTAAGTATCAGGGGCGCCGGGACTGAAGCTTTCTTT,CASSLSIRGAGTEAFF
TRBD1,.,TRBV7-6,TRBJ1-4,15,TGTGCCAGCAGCCAATCAGGGGGTCGTAATGAAAAACTGTTTTTT,CASSQSGGRNEKLFF
TRBD1,.,TRBV5-1,TRBJ2-7,14,TGCGCCAGCAGCTTGGGGACAGGGGGAAGCGAGCAGTACTTC,CASSLGTGGSEQYF
TRBD1,.,TRBV25-1,TRBJ2-2,16,TGTGCCAGCAGTGGGGTTACGGGACAGCACACCGGGGAGCTGTTTTTT,CASSGVTGQHTGELFF
.,.,TRBV7-2,TRBJ2-1,13,TGTGCCAGCAGACCCGGGGGAGGCAATGAGCAGTTCTTC,CASRPGGGNEQFF
TRBD1,.,TRBV7-6,TRBJ1-6,16,TGTGCCAGCAGCGGCGGACAGGGGAGGACTAATTCACCCCTCCACTTT,CASSGGQGRTNSPLHF
.,.,TRBV10-2,TRBJ2-2,13,TGCGCCAGCAGTGACGAGTTAACCGGGGAGCTGTTTTTT,CASSDELTGELFF
TRBD2,.,TRBV3-1/TRBV3-2,TRBJ2-7,15,TGTGCCAGCAGCTCGATCCCCCGGGGGGGCTACGAGCAGTACTTC,CASSSIPRGGYEQYF
TRBD1,.,TRBV28,TRBJ1-2,14,TGTGCCAGCAGCCCGACCGGACAGGGCGATGGCTACACCTTC,CASSPTGQGDGYTF
.,once,TRBV27,TRBJ2-7,14,TGTGCCAGCAGTTTACAGGGTGATGGCTACGAGCAGTACTTC,CASSLQGDGYEQYF
TRBD1,.,TRBV14,TRBJ1-2,17,TGTGCCAGCAGCCCCCGCTGGGACAGGGGGCGCGGCTATGGCTACACCTTC,CASSPRWDRGRGYGYTF
TRBD2,once,TRBV24-1,TRBJ2-1,13,TGTGCCACCAGTGACCCGGTAATTCGGGAGGTGTTCTTC,CATSDPVIREVFF
TRBD1,.,TRBV6-5,TRBJ1-4,14,TGTGCCAGCAGGATAGGGACAGGGGGTGAAAAACTGTTTTTT,CASRIGTGGEKLFF
.,.,TRBV5-1,TRBJ2-1,15,TGCGCCAGCAGCTTGAAAGGGGGTTACTACAATGAGCAGTTCTTC,CASSLKGGYYNEQFF
.,.,TRBV7-6,TRBJ1-1,15,TGTGCCAGCAGCTTAGGGAGCGGGTTGAACACTGAAGCTTTCTTT,CASSLGSGLNTEAFF
.,.,TRBV7-8,TRBJ2-1,14,TGTGCCAGCAGCATCAGGGTTTCCTACAATGAGCAGTTCTTC,CASSIRVSYNEQFF
TRBD2,.,TRBV30,TRBJ2-1,14,TGTGCCTGGAACGGCGGGAGGGCCTACAATGAGCAGTTCTTC,CAWNGGRAYNEQFF
TRBD2,.,TRBV6-6,TRBJ2-1,16,TGTGCCAGCAGTTACTCGACTAGCGGGGGTGTCAATGAGCAGTTCTTC,CASSYSTSGGVNEQFF
TRBD2,.,TRBV14,TRBJ2-7,13,TGTGCCAGCAGCCAAGTCGCTAGCGGAGAGCAGTACTTC,CASSQVASGEQYF
TRBD1,.,TRBV11-2,TRBJ2-1,15,TGTGCCAGCAGCAACCGGGACAGGGGGCGAAATGAGCAGTTCTTC,CASSNRDRGRNEQFF
TRBD2,.,TRBV20-1,TRBJ2-7,17,TGCAGTGCTAGTCTCGCCGTTAGCGGGAGAGCCCGGGGCGAGCAGTACTTC,CSASLAVSGRARGEQYF
TRBD1,.,TRBV5-1,TRBJ1-3,15,TGCGCCAGCAGCTGGGGGACAGGGAGGGGAAACACCATATATTTT,CASSWGTGRGNTIYF
TRBD1,.,TRBV7-3,TRBJ2-3,15,TGTGCCAGCAGCTTAACGACAGGGGGCACAGATACGCAGTATTTT,CASSLTTGGTDTQYF
.,.,TRBV27,TRBJ2-1,15,TGTGCCAGCAGTTCCCATGGGGCAGGGTACGATGAGCAGTTCTTC,CASSSHGAGYDEQFF
TRBD1,.,TRBV7-9,TRBJ1-2,11,TGTGCCATCTCAACAGGGGATGGCTACACCTTC,CAISTGDGYTF
.,.,TRBV6-6,TRBJ1-2,15,TGTGCCAGCAGTTACCCCTCAGGGCATAACTATGGCTACACCTTC,CASSYPSGHNYGYTF
.,.,TRBV19,TRBJ1-5,13,TGTGCCAGTAGTAGGAGGAGCAATCAGCCCCAGCATTTT,CASSRRSNQPQHF
.,.,TRBV10-3,TRBJ1-2,13,TGTGCCATCAGTGAGTATCGGGGCTATGGCTACACCTTC,CAISEYRGYGYTF
.,.,TRBV5-4,TRBJ1-3,13,TGTGCCAGCAGCAGGGCGGGGGGGAACACCATATATTTT,CASSRAGGNTIYF
.,once,TRBV3-1/TRBV3-2,TRBJ2-2,15,TGTGCCAGCAGCCAAACGGGGGTTAACACCGGGGAGCTGTTTTTT,CASSQTGVNTGELFF
TRBD1,once,TRBV10-3,TRBJ1-5,15,TGTGCCATCAGTGAGTGGGCAGGGGGCTGGGAGCCCCAGCATTTT,CAISEWAGGWEPQHF
TRBD1,once,TRBV28,TRBJ1-2,14,TGTGCCAGCAGTTTATTGGAACAGGGGGCCCGCCATACCTTC,CASSLLEQGARHTF
.,few,TRBV12-3/TRBV12-4,TRBJ1-1,13,TGTGCCAGCAGCTTCCGGCCCCGGGCTGAAGCTTTCTTT,CASSFRPRAEAFF
.,.,TRBV5-1,TRBJ2-1,15,TGCGCCAGCAGCTTGGTACAGGGAGCCTACAATGAGCAGTTCTTC,CASSLVQGAYNEQFF